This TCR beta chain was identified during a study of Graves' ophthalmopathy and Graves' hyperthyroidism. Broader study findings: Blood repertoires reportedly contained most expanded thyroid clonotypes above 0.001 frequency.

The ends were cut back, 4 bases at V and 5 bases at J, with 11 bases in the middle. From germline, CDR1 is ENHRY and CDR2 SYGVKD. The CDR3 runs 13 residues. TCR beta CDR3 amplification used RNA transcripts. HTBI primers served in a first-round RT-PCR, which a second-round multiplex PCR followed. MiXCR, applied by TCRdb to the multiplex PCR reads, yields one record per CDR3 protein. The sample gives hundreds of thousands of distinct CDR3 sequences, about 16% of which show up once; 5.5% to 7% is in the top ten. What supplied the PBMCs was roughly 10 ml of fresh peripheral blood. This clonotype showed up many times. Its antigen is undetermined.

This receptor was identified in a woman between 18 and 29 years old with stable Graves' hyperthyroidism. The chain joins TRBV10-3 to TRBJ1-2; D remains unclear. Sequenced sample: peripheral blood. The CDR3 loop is CAISALGSYGYTF. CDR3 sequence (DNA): TGTGCCATCAGTGCCCTCGGATCGTATGGCTACACCTTC.